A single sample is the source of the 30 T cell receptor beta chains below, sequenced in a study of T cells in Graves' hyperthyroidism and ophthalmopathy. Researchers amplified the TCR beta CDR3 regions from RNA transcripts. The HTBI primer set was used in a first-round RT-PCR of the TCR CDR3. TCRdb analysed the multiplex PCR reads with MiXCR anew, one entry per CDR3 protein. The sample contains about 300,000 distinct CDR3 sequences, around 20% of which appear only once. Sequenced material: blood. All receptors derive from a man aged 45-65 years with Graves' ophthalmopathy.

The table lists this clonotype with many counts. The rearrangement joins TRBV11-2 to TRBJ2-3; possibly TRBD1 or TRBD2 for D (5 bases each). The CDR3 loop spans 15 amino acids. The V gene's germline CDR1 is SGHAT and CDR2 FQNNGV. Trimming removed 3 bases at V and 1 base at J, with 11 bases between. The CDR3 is CASSLGVTGTDTQYF. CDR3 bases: TGTGCCAGCAGCTTGGGGGTAACTGGCACAGATACGCAGTATTTT.

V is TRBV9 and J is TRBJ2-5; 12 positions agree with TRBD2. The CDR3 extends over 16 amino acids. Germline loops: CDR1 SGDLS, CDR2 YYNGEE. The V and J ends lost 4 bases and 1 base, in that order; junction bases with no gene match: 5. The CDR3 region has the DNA TGTGCCAGCAGCCCGTCGACTAGCGGGGGCCAAGAGACCCAGTACTTC. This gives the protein CASSPSTSGGQETQYF. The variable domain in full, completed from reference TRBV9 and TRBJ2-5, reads DSGVTQTPKHLITATGQRVTLRCSPRSGDLSVYWYQQSLDQGLQFLIQYYNGEERAKGNILERFSAQQFPDLHSELNLSSLELGDSALYFCASSPSTSGGQETQYFGPGTRLLVL.

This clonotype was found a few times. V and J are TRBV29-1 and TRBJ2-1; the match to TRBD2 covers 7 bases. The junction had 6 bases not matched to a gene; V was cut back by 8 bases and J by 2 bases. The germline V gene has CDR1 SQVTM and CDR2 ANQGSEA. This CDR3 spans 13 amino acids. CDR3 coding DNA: TGCAGCACATCGGGACTAACCTACAATGAGCAGTTCTTC. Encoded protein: CSTSGLTYNEQFF.

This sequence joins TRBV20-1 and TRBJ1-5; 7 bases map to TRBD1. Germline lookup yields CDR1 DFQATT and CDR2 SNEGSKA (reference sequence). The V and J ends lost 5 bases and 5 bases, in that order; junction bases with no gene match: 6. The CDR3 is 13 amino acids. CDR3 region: CSAEGTEDQPQHF. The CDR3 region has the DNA TGCAGTGCTGAGGGGACAGAGGATCAGCCCCAGCATTTT.

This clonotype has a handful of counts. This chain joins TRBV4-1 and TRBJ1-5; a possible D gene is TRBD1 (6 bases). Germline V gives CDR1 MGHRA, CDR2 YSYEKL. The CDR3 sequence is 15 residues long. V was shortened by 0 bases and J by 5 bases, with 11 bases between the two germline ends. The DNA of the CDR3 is TGCGCCAGCAGCCAAGATCGGCAGGGGTATCAGCCCCAGCATTTT. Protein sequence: CASSQDRQGYQPQHF.

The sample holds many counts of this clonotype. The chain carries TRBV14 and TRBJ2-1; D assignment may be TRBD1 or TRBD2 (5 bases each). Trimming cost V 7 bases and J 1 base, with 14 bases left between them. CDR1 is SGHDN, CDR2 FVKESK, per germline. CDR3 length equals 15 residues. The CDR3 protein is CASTQGSASYNEQFF. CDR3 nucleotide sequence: TGTGCCAGCACCCAGGGTAGCGCATCCTACAATGAGCAGTTCTTC.

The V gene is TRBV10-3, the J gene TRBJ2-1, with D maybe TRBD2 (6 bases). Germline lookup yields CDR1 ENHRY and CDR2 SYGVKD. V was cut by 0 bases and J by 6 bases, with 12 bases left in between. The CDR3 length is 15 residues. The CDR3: CAISESGGRINEQFF. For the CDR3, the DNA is TGTGCCATCAGTGAGTCGGGGGGAAGGATCAATGAGCAGTTCTTC.

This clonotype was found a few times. As DNA, the CDR3 is TGCGCCAGTCTATCTGGGGAAGCGGGATACAATGAGCAGTTCTTC. Encoded protein: CASLSGEAGYNEQFF. V and J are TRBV10-2 and TRBJ2-1, with TRBD2 matching over 7 bases. Germline CDR1 reads WSHSY; CDR2 reads SAAADI. V gave up 9 bases and J gave up 4 bases; unmatched junction bases: 12. There are 15 residues in the CDR3.

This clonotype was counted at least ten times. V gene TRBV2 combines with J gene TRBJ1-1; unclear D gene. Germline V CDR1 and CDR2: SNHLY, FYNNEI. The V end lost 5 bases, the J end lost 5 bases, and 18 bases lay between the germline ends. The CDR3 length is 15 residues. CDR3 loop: CASSTHTRTGTEAFF. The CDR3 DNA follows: TGTGCCAGCAGTACACATACCCGAACGGGGACTGAAGCTTTCTTT.

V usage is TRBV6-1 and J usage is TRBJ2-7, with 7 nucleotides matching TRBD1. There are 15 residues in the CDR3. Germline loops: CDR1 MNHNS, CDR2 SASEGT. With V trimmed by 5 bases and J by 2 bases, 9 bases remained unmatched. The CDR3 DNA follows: TGTGCCAGCAGTTCCAACGACAGGGTAACCTACGAGCAGTACTTC. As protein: CASSSNDRVTYEQYF.

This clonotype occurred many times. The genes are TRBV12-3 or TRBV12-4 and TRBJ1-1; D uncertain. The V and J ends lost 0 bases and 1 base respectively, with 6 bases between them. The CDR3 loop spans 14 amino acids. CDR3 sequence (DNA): TGTGCCAGCAGTTTAGCGCTGGAGAACACTGAAGCTTTCTTT. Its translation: CASSLALENTEAFF.

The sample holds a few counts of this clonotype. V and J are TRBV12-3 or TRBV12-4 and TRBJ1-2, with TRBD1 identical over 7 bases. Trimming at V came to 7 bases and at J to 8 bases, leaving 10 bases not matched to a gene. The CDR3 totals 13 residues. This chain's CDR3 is CASTQTGFQGYTF. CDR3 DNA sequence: TGTGCCAGCACCCAGACAGGGTTTCAGGGCTACACCTTC.

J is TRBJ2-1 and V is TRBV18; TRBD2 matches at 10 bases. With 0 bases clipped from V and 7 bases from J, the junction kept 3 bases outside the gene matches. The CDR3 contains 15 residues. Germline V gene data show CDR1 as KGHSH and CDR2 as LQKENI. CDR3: CASSPPRAGGNEQFF. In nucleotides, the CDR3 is TGTGCCAGCTCACCACCCCGAGCGGGAGGGAATGAGCAGTTCTTC.

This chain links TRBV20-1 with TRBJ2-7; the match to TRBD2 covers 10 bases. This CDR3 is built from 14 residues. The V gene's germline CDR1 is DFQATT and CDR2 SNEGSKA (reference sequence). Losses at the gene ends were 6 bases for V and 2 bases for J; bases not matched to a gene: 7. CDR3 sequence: CSALLAGSAYEQYF. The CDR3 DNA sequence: TGCAGTGCCTTACTAGCGGGGTCGGCCTACGAGCAGTACTTC.

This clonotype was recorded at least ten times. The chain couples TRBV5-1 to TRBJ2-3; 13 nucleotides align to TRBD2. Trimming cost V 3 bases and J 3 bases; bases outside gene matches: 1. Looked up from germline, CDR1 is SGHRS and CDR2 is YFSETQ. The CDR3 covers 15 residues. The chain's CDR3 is CASSSGLAGTDTQYF. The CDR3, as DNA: TGCGCCAGCAGCTCGGGACTAGCGGGAACAGATACGCAGTATTTT.

CDR3 sequence reads: CASSWTGGGTEAFF. The DNA of the CDR3 is TGTGCCAGCAGCTGGACAGGGGGAGGCACTGAAGCTTTCTTT. The chain carries TRBV7-9 and TRBJ1-1; 10 bases map to TRBD1. The germline CDR1 and CDR2 sequences are SEHNR and FQNEAQ (reference sequence). V lost 4 bases to trimming and J lost 4 bases; unmatched junction nucleotides: 3. The CDR3 runs 14 residues.

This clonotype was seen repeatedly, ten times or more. The CDR3 protein is CASSLQVSPGELFF. CDR3 DNA sequence: TGTGCCAGCAGCTTACAGGTTTCCCCCGGGGAGCTGTTTTTT. The V and J genes are TRBV11-3 and TRBJ2-2; D unresolved. There are 14 residues in the CDR3. Germline CDR1 is SGHNT and CDR2 is YENEEA. With 2 bases removed from V and 6 bases from J, the gap between germline ends came to 10 bases.

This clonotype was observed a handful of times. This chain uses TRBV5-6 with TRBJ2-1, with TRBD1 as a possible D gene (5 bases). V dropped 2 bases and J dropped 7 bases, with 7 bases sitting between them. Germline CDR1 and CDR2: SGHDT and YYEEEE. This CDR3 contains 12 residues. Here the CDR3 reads CASSLRQNEQFF. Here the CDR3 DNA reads TGTGCCAGCAGCTTAAGACAGAATGAGCAGTTCTTC.

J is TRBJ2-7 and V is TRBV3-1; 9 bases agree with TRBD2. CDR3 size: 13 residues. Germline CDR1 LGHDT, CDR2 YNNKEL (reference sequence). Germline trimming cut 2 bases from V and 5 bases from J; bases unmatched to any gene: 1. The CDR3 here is CASSQTSGHEQYF. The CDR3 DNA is TGTGCCAGCAGCCAAACTAGCGGGCACGAGCAGTACTTC.

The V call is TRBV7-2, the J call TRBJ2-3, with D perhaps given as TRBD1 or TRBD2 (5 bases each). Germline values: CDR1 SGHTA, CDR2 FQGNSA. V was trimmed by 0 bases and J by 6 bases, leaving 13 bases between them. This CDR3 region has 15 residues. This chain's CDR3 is CASSLAGQGVDTQYF. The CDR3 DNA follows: TGTGCCAGCAGCTTAGCGGGGCAGGGAGTGGATACGCAGTATTTT.

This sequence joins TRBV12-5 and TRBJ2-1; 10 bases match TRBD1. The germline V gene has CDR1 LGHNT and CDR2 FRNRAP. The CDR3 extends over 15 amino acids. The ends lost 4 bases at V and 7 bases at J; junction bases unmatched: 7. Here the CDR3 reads CASGSRDRGGNEQFF. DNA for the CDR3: TGTGCTAGTGGTTCCCGGGACAGGGGAGGAAATGAGCAGTTCTTC.

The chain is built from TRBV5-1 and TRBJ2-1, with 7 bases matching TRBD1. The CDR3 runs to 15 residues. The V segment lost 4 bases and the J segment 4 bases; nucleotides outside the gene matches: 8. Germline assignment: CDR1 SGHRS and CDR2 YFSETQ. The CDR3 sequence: CASSGSQGQYNEQFF. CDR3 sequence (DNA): TGCGCCAGCAGCGGGTCACAGGGGCAGTACAATGAGCAGTTCTTC. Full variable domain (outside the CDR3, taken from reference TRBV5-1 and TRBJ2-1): KAGVTQTPRYLIKTRGQQVTLSCSPISGHRSVSWYQQTPGQGLQFLFEYFSETQRNKGNFPGRFSGRQFSNSRSEMNVSTLELGDSALYLCASSGSQGQYNEQFFGPGTRLTVL.

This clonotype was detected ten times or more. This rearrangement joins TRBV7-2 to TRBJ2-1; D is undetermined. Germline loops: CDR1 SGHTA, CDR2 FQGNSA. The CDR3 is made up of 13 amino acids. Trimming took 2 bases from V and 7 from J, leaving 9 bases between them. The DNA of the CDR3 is TGTGCCAGCAGCTTATGGAGTGGAAATGAGCAGTTCTTC. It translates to CASSLWSGNEQFF. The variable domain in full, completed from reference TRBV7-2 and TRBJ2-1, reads GAGVSQSPSNKVTEKGKDVELRCDPISGHTALYWYRQSLGQGLEFLIYFQGNSAPDKSGLPSDRFSAERTGGSVSTLTIQRTQQEDSAVYLCASSLWSGNEQFFGPGTRLTVL.

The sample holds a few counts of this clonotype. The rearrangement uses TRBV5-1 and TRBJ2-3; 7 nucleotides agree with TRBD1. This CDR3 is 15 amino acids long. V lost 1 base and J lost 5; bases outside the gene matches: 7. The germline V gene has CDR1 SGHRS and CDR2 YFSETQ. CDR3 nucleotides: TGCGCCAGCAGCTTGATACGAGGGGGCGTAGATACGCAGTATTTT. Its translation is CASSLIRGGVDTQYF.

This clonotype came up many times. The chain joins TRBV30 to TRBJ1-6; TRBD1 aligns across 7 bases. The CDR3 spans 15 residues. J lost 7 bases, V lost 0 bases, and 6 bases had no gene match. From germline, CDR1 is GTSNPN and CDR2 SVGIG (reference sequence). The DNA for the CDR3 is TGTGCCTGGAGTGTACAGGGGTTCGGAAATTCACCCCTCCACTTT. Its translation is CAWSVQGFGNSPLHF.

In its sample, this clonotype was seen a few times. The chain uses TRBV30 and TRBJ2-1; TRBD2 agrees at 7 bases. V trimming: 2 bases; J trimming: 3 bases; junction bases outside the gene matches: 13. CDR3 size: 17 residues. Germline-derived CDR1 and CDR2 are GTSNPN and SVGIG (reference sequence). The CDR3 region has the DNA TGTGCCTGGAGTCCCCCAGCGGGGAGTATCGTCTACAATGAGCAGTTCTTC. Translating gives CAWSPPAGSIVYNEQFF.

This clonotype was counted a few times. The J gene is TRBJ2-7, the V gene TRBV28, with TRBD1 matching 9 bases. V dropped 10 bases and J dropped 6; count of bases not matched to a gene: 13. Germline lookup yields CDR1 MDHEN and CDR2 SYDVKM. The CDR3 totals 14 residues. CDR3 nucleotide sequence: TGTGCCACTAGGGCGGGGACAGGGTTCTCCGAGCAGTACTTC. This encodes CATRAGTGFSEQYF.

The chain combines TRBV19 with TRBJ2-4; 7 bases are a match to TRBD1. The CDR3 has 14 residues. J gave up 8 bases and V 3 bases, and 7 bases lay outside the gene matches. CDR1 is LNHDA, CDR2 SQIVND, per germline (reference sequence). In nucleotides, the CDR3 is TGTGCCAGTAGTATGACCCGACAGGGACACATTCAGTACTTC. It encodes CASSMTRQGHIQYF.

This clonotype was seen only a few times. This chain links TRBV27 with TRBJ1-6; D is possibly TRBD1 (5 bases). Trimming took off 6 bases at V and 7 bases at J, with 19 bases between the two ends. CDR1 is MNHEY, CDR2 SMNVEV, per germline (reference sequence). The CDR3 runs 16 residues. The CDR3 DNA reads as TGTGCCAGCAGCAGAGGTCGGGGCCTTCTGAATTCACCCCTCCACTTT. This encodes CASSRGRGLLNSPLHF.

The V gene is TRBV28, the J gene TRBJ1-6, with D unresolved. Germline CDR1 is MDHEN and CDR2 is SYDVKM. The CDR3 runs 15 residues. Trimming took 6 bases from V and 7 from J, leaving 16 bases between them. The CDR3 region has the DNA TGTGCCAGCAGGGGTGGAAGGGCCACAAATTCACCCCTCCACTTT. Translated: CASRGGRATNSPLHF.